These 2 T cell receptor beta chains were all obtained from the same sample, sequenced in a study of CD8 T cells in ankylosing spondylitis (dated by TCRdb to the late 2010s). Study-wide conclusions, independent of this receptor: A TCR beta motif of 8 or 9 highly homologous amino acid variants appeared characteristic of blood from ankylosing spondylitis patients.

To prepare the library, 5' RACE was applied. For sequencing, an Illumina HiSeq 2500 was employed. TCRdb cleaned the public reads at Q25 with fastp, built clones with MiXCR and kept in-frame beta chains. Entries that share a CDR3 protein sequence are merged under the most common genes and DNA. The sample table lists about 840,000 distinct CDR3 sequences, approximately 12% of them with a count of one. The top ten hold approximately 0.46% of the sample. These receptors have no identified antigens. What was sequenced was blood, either unsorted or a sorted T cell fraction (not recorded which). These receptors all come from a male donor with ankylosing spondylitis.

This clonotype was seen a few times. The rearrangement joins TRBV6-1 to TRBJ2-1, with D perhaps assigned TRBD1 or TRBD2 (7 bases each). V dropped 7 bases and J dropped 4 bases, with 14 bases sitting between them. Germline V gene data show CDR1 as MNHNS and CDR2 as SASEGT. The CDR3 has 14 residues. CDR3 region: CASNGRGQYNEQFF. The DNA for the CDR3 is TGTGCCAGCAATGGGAGGGGGCAATACAATGAGCAGTTCTTC.

The gene calls are TRBV2 and TRBJ1-1; weak D call: TRBD1 (5 bases). V was cut by 3 bases and J by 0 bases, with 11 bases left in between. Germline V gives CDR1 SNHLY, CDR2 FYNNEI. This CDR3 has 15 residues. The CDR3 DNA is TGTGCCAGCAGTGAGTCCGGGGGTCTGAACACTGAAGCTTTCTTT. It codes for CASSESGGLNTEAFF.